Shown below are 9 T cell receptor beta chains from a single sample sequenced in a study of shared clonotypes between healthy human individuals. Assay: immunoSEQ multiplex PCR; the TCRdb copy retains only in-frame clones and omits some. The sample lists 530,000 or so clones, nearly 80% occurring once. Sequenced sample: PBMCs. The receptors derive from a woman between 40 and 50 years old in good health. Some clones in this sample may be carry-over from other donors' samples.

The chain employs TRBV7-2 and TRBJ2-5; 11 bases agree with TRBD2. This CDR3 has 17 residues. The J segment lost 5 bases and the V segment lost 5 bases, leaving 13 bases of the junction unmatched. Germline values: CDR1 SGHTA, CDR2 FQGNSA. CDR3 DNA: TGTGCCAGCAGCCCTGGGACGCTAGCGGGAGGAGTGGAGACCCAGTACTTC. This sequence encodes CASSPGTLAGGVETQYF.

The gene calls are TRBV18 and TRBJ1-5, with a tentative D call TRBD1 (5 bases). Germline assignment: CDR1 KGHSH and CDR2 LQKENI. The CDR3 is 15 amino acids. V lost 8 bases and J 4 bases, leaving 18 bases between the germline ends. This CDR3 reads CASRQGIEGNQPQHF. The CDR3 region has the DNA TGTGCCAGCCGCCAGGGTATCGAAGGGAATCAGCCCCAGCATTTT.

The count of this clone is one. The chain couples TRBV4-2 to TRBJ2-5, with TRBD2 matching over 9 bases. The V gene's germline CDR1 is LGHNA and CDR2 YNFKEQ. The CDR3 sequence is 18 residues long. J gave up 1 base and V 1 base, and 10 bases lay outside the gene matches. The CDR3 spells CASSQGRDLAGIQETQYF. The CDR3 coding sequence is TGTGCCAGCAGCCAAGGGAGGGATCTAGCGGGGATCCAAGAGACCCAGTACTTC.

This clone was seen a few times. The V call is TRBV28, the J call TRBJ1-3; weak D call: TRBD1 (5 bases). The ends were cut back, 8 bases at V and 2 bases at J, with 16 bases in the middle. There are 15 residues in the CDR3. Per the germline V gene, CDR1 is MDHEN and CDR2 is SYDVKM. The CDR3 here is CASSLGGFTGNTIYF. CDR3 nucleotides: TGTGCCAGCTCACTTGGGGGATTTACTGGAAACACCATATATTTT.

The V and J genes are TRBV7-9 and TRBJ2-2, with 9 nucleotides matching TRBD1. The CDR3 contains 16 residues. Germline trimming cut 7 bases from V and 5 bases from J; bases unmatched to any gene: 11. CDR1 is SEHNR, CDR2 FQNEAQ, per germline (reference sequence). The CDR3 DNA follows: TGTGCCAGCATCAATGCCGGGACAGGGATGACCGGGGAGCTGTTTTTT. This gives the protein CASINAGTGMTGELFF.

The chain couples TRBV19 to TRBJ2-3; 7 nucleotides match TRBD1. CDR1 and CDR2 from the germline V gene are LNHDA and SQIVND (reference sequence). The CDR3 covers 13 residues. V shed 7 bases, J shed 3 bases, and the junction held 4 bases outside the gene matches. CDR3: CASIGTETDTQYF. CDR3 coding DNA: TGTGCCAGTATAGGGACAGAGACAGATACGCAGTATTTT.

The CDR3 coding sequence is TGTGCCTGGGAGGGAGAAATTGGAAAGCAGTACTTC. This gives the protein CAWEGEIGKQYF. The chain joins TRBV30 to TRBJ2-7; D might be TRBD2 (5 bases). The CDR3 sequence is 12 residues long. V lost 5 bases, J lost 8 bases, and 16 bases lay in between. Per germline, CDR1 GTSNPN and CDR2 SVGIG (reference sequence).

This clone was seen at least ten times. V usage is TRBV30 and J usage is TRBJ2-6; tentative D call: TRBD1 (5 bases). The length of the CDR3 is 13 residues. V was shortened by 8 bases and J by 2 bases, with 10 bases between the two germline ends. Germline V lookup: CDR1 GTSNPN, CDR2 SVGIG (reference sequence). The CDR3 bases are TGTGCCGGAAGGGGTGCTGGGGCCAACGTCCTGACTTTC. Its protein is CAGRGAGANVLTF.

The J gene is TRBJ1-4, the V gene TRBV9; D may be TRBD1 (5 bases). The CDR3 spans 15 residues. The V gene's germline CDR1 is SGDLS and CDR2 YYNGEE. Trimming took off 4 bases at V and 6 bases at J, with 16 bases between the two ends. The CDR3 coding sequence is TGTGCCAGCAGCCCCCGGGGGGGGAACTATGAAAAACTGTTTTTT. Translated, it gives CASSPRGGNYEKLFF.